These T cell receptor beta chains were read from a single sample in a study of metastatic and nonmetastatic thyroid tumors. With MiXCR, TCRdb called clones anew from the PCR reads. The table records 30,000 or so clones, 20% of them present only once. The sample comprised blood. These receptors came from a female donor with papillary thyroid cancer or a benign thyroid nodule (not recorded which). Some clones in this sample may be carry-over from other donors' samples. The CDR3 runs from the conserved cysteine through the conserved F or W. D genes are given only for firm matches. Clone size is shown for a subset of rows, as once, few, many or a class of expanded clone.

>.|TRBV6-1|few|TRBJ1-4
CASSALGGNDEKLFF
TGTGCCAGCAGTGCTTTAGGGGGTAATGATGAAAAACTGTTTTTT
>.|TRBV6-1|many|TRBJ2-5
CASQAGQLFAETQYF
TGTGCCAGCCAGGCCGGACAGCTCTTCGCGGAGACCCAGTACTTC
>TRBD1|TRBV19|.|TRBJ1-2
CASRRQGAKGYTF
TGTGCCAGTAGAAGACAGGGGGCTAAAGGCTACACCTTC
>.|TRBV30|.|TRBJ1-2
CAWSGTNYGYTF
TGTGCCTGGAGCGGAACTAACTATGGCTACACCTTC
>TRBD2|TRBV27|.|TRBJ2-7
CASSSNAGTSGNEQYF
TGTGCCAGCAGCTCAAACGCTGGGACTAGTGGGAACGAGCAGTACTTC
>.|TRBV20-1|.|TRBJ2-2
CSAKSGARDTGELFF
TGCAGTGCTAAATCAGGGGCGCGGGACACCGGGGAGCTGTTTTTT
>TRBD1|TRBV12-3/TRBV12-4|many|TRBJ2-7
CASRPSTGPWGEQYF
TGTGCCAGCAGACCATCGACAGGGCCCTGGGGGGAGCAGTACTTC
>.|TRBV7-7|.|TRBJ1-2
CASSHGGIGDYGYTF
TGCGCCAGCAGCCACGGAGGGATTGGGGATTATGGCTACACCTTC
>TRBD1|TRBV28|few|TRBJ1-2
CASTSDRGLLKPAGYTF
TGTGCCAGCACCTCGGACAGGGGACTTCTGAAGCCGGCTGGCTACACCTTC
>.|TRBV27|many|TRBJ2-7
CASRASGFYEQYF
TGTGCCAGCAGAGCCAGCGGGTTTTACGAGCAGTACTTC
>.|TRBV20-1|many|TRBJ2-7
CSADAVGDLWKYEQYF
TGCAGTGCAGACGCTGTAGGGGACTTGTGGAAATACGAGCAGTACTTC
>.|TRBV5-1|many|TRBJ2-3
CASSLNTDTQYF
TGCGCCAGCAGCCTCAACACAGATACGCAGTATTTT
>.|TRBV6-1|.|TRBJ2-7
CASSEEVTGLTYEQYF
TGTGCCAGCAGTGAAGAAGTCACAGGGCTAACCTACGAGCAGTACTTC
>.|TRBV28|medium-sized|TRBJ1-6
CASKSGGNSPLHF
TGTGCCAGCAAAAGCGGGGGTAATTCACCCCTCCACTTT
>.|TRBV6-5|medium-sized|TRBJ1-3
CASSYSFTGNTIYF
TGTGCCAGCAGTTACTCGTTTACCGGAAACACCATATATTTT
>.|TRBV5-1|.|TRBJ2-7
CASSYTSGGWEQYF
TGCGCCAGCAGCTACACGTCGGGGGGCTGGGAGCAGTACTTC
>TRBD1|TRBV5-4|many|TRBJ1-2
CASSGGQGDGYTF
TGCGCCAGCAGCGGCGGACAGGGGGATGGCTACACCTTC
>.|TRBV20-1|once|TRBJ2-7
CSARGHRSYEQYF
TGCAGTGCTAGGGGACATCGCTCCTACGAGCAGTACTTC
>TRBD2|TRBV11-2|.|TRBJ2-7
CASSSELASSYEQYF
TGTGCCAGCAGCTCAGAACTAGCGAGCTCCTACGAGCAGTACTTC
>.|TRBV3-1|many|TRBJ1-1
CASSQGVGVNTEAFF
TGTGCCAGCAGCCAAGGGGTGGGAGTGAACACTGAAGCTTTCTTT
>.|TRBV19|.|TRBJ2-6
CASTYSSSGANVLTF
TGTGCCAGTACCTACAGTAGCTCTGGGGCCAACGTCCTGACTTTC
>TRBD1|TRBV6-2/TRBV6-3|.|TRBJ2-1
CASRNPGQGANEQFF
TGTGCCAGCAGAAATCCGGGACAGGGGGCTAATGAGCAGTTCTTC
>.|TRBV20-1|many|TRBJ2-7
CSARDPGRSYEQYF
TGCAGTGCTAGAGACCCGGGACGGTCATACGAGCAGTACTTC
>.|TRBV28|few|TRBJ2-1
CASSLRQAYNEQFF
TGTGCCAGCAGTTTGCGCCAGGCCTACAATGAGCAGTTCTTC
>.|TRBV5-1|.|TRBJ2-7
CASSLISGPYEQYF
TGCGCCAGCAGCTTGATCTCAGGGCCCTACGAGCAGTACTTC
>.|TRBV19|.|TRBJ2-1
CASKDTGVYNGQFF
TGTGCCAGTAAGGACACCGGGGTCTACAATGGGCAGTTCTTC
>TRBD2|TRBV10-3|.|TRBJ2-7
CAISGRTSGYEQYF
TGTGCCATCAGTGGAAGGACTAGCGGCTACGAGCAGTACTTC
>TRBD1|TRBV19|few|TRBJ2-1
CASSIKDRADNEQFF
TGTGCCAGTAGTATAAAGGACAGGGCGGACAATGAGCAGTTCTTC
>TRBD2|TRBV7-3|many|TRBJ2-2
CASSLSAGGTGELFF
TGTGCCAGCAGCTTATCCGCGGGGGGGACCGGGGAGCTGTTTTTT
>.|TRBV11-2|medium-sized|TRBJ1-2
CASSPNPGLNYGYTF
TGTGCCAGCAGCCCTAACCCCGGACTTAACTATGGCTACACCTTC
>.|TRBV12-3/TRBV12-4|.|TRBJ2-1
CASSQNRWNEQFF
TGTGCCAGCAGTCAAAACAGGTGGAATGAGCAGTTCTTC
>.|TRBV6-1|many|TRBJ2-1
CASSVSGNRNEQFF
TGTGCCAGCAGTGTTTCGGGGAATAGGAATGAGCAGTTCTTC
>.|TRBV12-3/TRBV12-4|.|TRBJ1-1
CASSPRMNTEAFF
TGTGCCAGCAGCCCAAGGATGAACACTGAAGCTTTCTTT
>TRBD1|TRBV5-1|.|TRBJ1-2
CASSSTGGTNYGYTF
TGCGCCAGCAGCTCGACAGGGGGAACTAACTATGGCTACACCTTC
>TRBD1|TRBV6-1|few|TRBJ1-5
CASTFAGTDVNQPQHF
TGTGCCAGCACCTTCGCCGGGACAGATGTCAATCAGCCCCAGCATTTT
>TRBD1|TRBV12-3/TRBV12-4|few|TRBJ2-6
CASTQGATSGANVLTF
TGTGCCAGCACCCAGGGGGCGACTTCTGGGGCCAACGTCCTGACTTTC
>.|TRBV6-1|many|TRBJ1-2
CASSRGGGYTF
TGTGCCAGCAGTCGGGGAGGTGGCTACACCTTC
>.|TRBV19|few|TRBJ2-2
CASSLTGTDTGELFF
TGTGCCAGTAGTCTCACAGGGACGGACACCGGGGAGCTGTTTTTT
>.|TRBV6-1|many|TRBJ2-7
CASSEQGSERGQYF
TGTGCCAGCAGTGAACAGGGGTCTGAGCGGGGGCAGTACTTC
>.|TRBV4-2|medium-sized|TRBJ2-2
CASSQGSSAVTGELFF
TGTGCCAGCAGCCAAGGATCTAGCGCAGTCACCGGGGAGCTGTTTTTT
>.|TRBV18|many|TRBJ1-3
CASSPFEGSGNTIYF
TGTGCCAGCTCACCATTTGAAGGGTCCGGAAACACCATATATTTT
>TRBD1|TRBV28|many|TRBJ1-2
CASSFGTANYGYTF
TGTGCCAGCAGTTTCGGGACAGCAAACTATGGCTACACCTTC
>TRBD2|TRBV6-1|few|TRBJ2-3
CASSELAGGPDTQYF
TGTGCCAGCAGTGAACTAGCGGGGGGGCCGGATACGCAGTATTTT
>.|TRBV10-3|many|TRBJ2-5
CAISESGRSETQYF
TGTGCCATCAGTGAGTCGGGCAGGTCGGAGACCCAGTACTTC
>.|TRBV10-3|.|TRBJ1-2
CAISASRVGDGYTF
TGTGCCATCAGTGCGAGCAGGGTAGGCGATGGCTACACCTTC
>.|TRBV7-9|.|TRBJ1-2
CASSNRVDYGYTF
TGTGCCAGCAGCAACAGGGTTGACTATGGCTACACCTTC
>.|TRBV5-1|medium-sized|TRBJ1-3
CASSLLGGENTIYF
TGCGCCAGCAGCTTGTTGGGGGGCGAAAACACCATATATTTT
>.|TRBV7-6|.|TRBJ1-2
CASSKDIGDYGYTF
TGTGCCAGCAGCAAGGACATTGGCGACTATGGCTACACCTTC
>.|TRBV14|many|TRBJ1-2
CASSQRGLANYGYTF
TGTGCCAGCAGCCAACGGGGGCTAGCTAACTATGGCTACACCTTC
>.|TRBV20-1|medium-sized|TRBJ2-7
CSGTKLADLSYEQYF
TGCAGTGGGACTAAGTTAGCGGACTTATCCTACGAGCAGTACTTC
>.|TRBV7-9|many|TRBJ1-3
CASSLAGAGNTIYF
TGTGCCAGCAGCTTAGCAGGTGCTGGAAACACCATATATTTT
>TRBD1|TRBV27|.|TRBJ1-1
CASTSGGTEAFF
TGTGCCAGCACCTCAGGGGGTACTGAAGCTTTCTTT
>TRBD1|TRBV18|many|TRBJ2-5
CASSPFRDRDEETQYF
TGTGCCAGCTCACCATTCCGGGACAGGGACGAAGAGACCCAGTACTTC
>.|TRBV10-2|many|TRBJ1-5
CASCVSATGTQPQHF
TGCGCCAGCTGCGTATCCGCTACAGGGACTCAGCCCCAGCATTTT
>.|TRBV20-1|many|TRBJ2-3
CSAGGKGGHTDTQYF
TGCAGTGCTGGAGGGAAAGGGGGCCACACAGATACGCAGTATTTT
>.|TRBV27|few|TRBJ2-3
CASSYYSTDTQYF
TGTGCCAGCAGCTACTACAGCACAGATACGCAGTATTTT
>TRBD1|TRBV5-1|.|TRBJ1-2
CASSSSTGQGHYGYTF
TGCGCCAGCAGCTCATCAACCGGACAGGGACACTATGGCTACACCTTC